This T cell receptor beta chain was found in a study of cytomegalovirus exposure and HLA in healthy donors. Study-wide results and limits: Solely CMV serostatus was available to characterize immune exposure.

The primer mix had 60 Vbeta and 13 Jbeta primers. The authors' processing: Roughly 80 million unique TCR beta chains, 9.5 million to 14 million shared, were counted in a later analysis. Assay: immunoSEQ multiplex PCR; the TCRdb copy retains only in-frame clones and omits some. The V and J calls and clone size were taken over from that table, and D and trimming were inferred from the DNA. The sample yields roughly 130,000 clones, approximately 85% seen once. It was healthy bone marrow donors who served as donors. The donors, nominally healthy at sampling, likely had unrecorded immune exposures. Remarks on this clone: What it binds is unknown.

This CDR3 is 15 amino acids long. Trimming left V 5 bases short and J 2 bases short, with 13 bases between. CDR1 is MNHEY and CDR2 is SVGAGI in the germline V gene. Sequencing was carried out using PBMCs. This TCR derives from a boy aged 10-17 years in good health and CMV-seronegative. The chain is built from TRBV6-5 and TRBJ1-5; D is undetermined. CDR3 in DNA: TGTGCCAGCAGTCAGGTGGAGGGCCGCAATCAGCCCCAGCATTTT. Its translation is CASSQVEGRNQPQHF.